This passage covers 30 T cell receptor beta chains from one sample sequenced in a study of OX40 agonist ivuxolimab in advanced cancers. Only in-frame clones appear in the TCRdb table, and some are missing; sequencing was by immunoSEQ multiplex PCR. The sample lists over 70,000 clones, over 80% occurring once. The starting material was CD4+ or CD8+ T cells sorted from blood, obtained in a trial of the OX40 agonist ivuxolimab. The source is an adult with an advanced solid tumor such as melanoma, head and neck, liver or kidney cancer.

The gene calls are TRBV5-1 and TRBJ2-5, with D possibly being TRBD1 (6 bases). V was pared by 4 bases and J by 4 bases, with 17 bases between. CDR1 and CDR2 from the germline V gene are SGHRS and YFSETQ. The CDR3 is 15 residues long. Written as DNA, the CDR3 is TGCGCCAGCAGCGTACCACAGGGCGCGGCAGAGACCCAGTACTTC. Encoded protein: CASSVPQGAAETQYF.

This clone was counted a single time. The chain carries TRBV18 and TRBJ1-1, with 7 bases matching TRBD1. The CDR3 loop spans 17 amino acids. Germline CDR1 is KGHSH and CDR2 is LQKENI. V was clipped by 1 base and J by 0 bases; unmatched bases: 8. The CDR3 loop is CASSPLPQGTMNTEAFF. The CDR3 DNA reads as TGTGCCAGCTCACCACTACCACAGGGGACTATGAACACTGAAGCTTTCTTT.

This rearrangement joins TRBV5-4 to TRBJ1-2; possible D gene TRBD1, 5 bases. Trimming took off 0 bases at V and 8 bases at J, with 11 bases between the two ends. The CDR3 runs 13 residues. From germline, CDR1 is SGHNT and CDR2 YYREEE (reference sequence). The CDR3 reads CASSLGQLLGYTF. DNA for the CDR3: TGTGCCAGCAGCTTGGGACAGCTCCTCGGCTACACCTTC.

The CDR3 bases are TGCGCCAGCAGCCGTTCGGACAGTTACGAGCAGTACTTC. Translating it yields CASSRSDSYEQYF. The gene calls are TRBV4-1 and TRBJ2-7; the D gene is possibly TRBD1 (6 bases). Germline V gene data show CDR1 as MGHRA and CDR2 as YSYEKL. V was trimmed by 4 bases and J by 4 bases, leaving 11 bases between them. This CDR3 has 13 amino acids.

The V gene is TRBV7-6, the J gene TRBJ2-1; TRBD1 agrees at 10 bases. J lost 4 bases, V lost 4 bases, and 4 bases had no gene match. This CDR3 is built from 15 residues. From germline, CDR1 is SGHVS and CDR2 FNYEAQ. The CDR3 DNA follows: TGTGCCAGCAGCTCCAGACAGGGGGCGTACAATGAGCAGTTCTTC. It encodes CASSSRQGAYNEQFF.

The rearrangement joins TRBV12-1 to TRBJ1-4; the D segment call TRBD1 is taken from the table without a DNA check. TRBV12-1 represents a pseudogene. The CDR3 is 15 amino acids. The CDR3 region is CASSFVAEVNEKLFF. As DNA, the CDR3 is TGTGCCAGCAGCTTTGTGGCAGAAGTAAATGAAAAACTGTTTTTT.

CDR3 bases: TGTGCCAGCAGCGGCGGATCAGGGCCCACAGATACGCAGTATTTT. Residues: CASSGGSGPTDTQYF. The chain combines TRBV7-3 with TRBJ2-3; D may be TRBD1 (5 bases). Germline V gene lookup returns CDR1 SGHTA and CDR2 FQGTGA. V was trimmed by 5 bases and J by 2 bases, leaving 14 bases between them. The CDR3 covers 15 residues.

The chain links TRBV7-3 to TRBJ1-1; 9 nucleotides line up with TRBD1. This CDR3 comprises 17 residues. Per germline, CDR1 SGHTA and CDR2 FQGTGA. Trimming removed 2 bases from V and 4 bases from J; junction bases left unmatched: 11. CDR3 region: CASSLGSGTGSATEAFF. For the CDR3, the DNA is TGTGCCAGCAGCTTAGGATCAGGGACAGGGTCCGCCACTGAAGCTTTCTTT. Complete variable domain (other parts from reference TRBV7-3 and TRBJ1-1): GAGVSQTPSNKVTEKGKYVELRCDPISGHTALYWYRQSLGQGPEFLIYFQGTGAADDSGLPNDRFFAVRPEGSVSTLKIQRTERGDSAVYLCASSLGSGTGSATEAFFGQGTRLTVV.

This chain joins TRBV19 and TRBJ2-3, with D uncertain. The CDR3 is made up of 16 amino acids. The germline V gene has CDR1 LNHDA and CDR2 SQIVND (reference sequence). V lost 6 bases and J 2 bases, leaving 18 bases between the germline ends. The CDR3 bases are TGTGCCAGTAGGCCCTCAATCCTGCTGTACACAGATACGCAGTATTTT. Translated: CASRPSILLYTDTQYF.

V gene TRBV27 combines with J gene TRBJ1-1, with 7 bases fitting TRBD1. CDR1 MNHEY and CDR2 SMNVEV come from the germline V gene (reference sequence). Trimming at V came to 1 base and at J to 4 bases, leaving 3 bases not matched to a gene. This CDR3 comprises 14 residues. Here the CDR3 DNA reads TGTGCCAGCAGTTTATGGTCAGGGGGCACTGAAGCTTTCTTT. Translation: CASSLWSGGTEAFF.

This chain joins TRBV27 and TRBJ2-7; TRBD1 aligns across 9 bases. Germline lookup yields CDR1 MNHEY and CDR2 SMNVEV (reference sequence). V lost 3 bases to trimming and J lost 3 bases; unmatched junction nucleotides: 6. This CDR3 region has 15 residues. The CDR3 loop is CASSFGQGPLYEQYF. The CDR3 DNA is TGTGCCAGCAGTTTCGGACAGGGGCCCCTCTACGAGCAGTACTTC.

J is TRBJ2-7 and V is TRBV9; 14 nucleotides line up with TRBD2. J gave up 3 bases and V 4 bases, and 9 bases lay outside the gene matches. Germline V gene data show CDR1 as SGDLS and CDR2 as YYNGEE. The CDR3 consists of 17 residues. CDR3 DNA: TGTGCCAGCAGCACCCGCCCCGGGACTAGCGGGAGCTACGAGCAGTACTTC. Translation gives CASSTRPGTSGSYEQYF.

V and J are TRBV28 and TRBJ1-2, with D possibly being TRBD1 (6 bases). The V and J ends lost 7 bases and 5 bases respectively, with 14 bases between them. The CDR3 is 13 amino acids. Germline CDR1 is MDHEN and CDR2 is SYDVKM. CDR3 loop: CASTLDRKYGYTF. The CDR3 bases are TGTGCCAGCACCCTGGACAGAAAATATGGCTACACCTTC.

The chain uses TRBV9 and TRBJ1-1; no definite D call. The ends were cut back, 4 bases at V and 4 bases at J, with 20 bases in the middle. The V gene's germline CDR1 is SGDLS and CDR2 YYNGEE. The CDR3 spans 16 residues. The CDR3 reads CASSQSGSPAGTEAFF. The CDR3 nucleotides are TGTGCCAGCAGCCAGTCGGGATCCCCAGCGGGCACTGAAGCTTTCTTT.

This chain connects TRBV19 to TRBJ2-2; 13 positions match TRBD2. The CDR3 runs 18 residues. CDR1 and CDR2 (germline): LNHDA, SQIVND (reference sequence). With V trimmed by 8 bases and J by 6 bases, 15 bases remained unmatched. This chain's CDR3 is CASELAGGPSILSGELFF. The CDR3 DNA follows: TGTGCCAGTGAACTAGCGGGAGGGCCTTCAATTTTATCCGGGGAGCTGTTTTTT.

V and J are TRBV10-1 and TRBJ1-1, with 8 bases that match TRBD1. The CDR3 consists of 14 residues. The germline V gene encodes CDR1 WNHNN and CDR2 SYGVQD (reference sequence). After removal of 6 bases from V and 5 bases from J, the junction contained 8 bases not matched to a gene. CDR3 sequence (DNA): TGCGCCAGCAGCCCGGACAGGGAGGATACTGAAGCTTTCTTT. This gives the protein CASSPDREDTEAFF.

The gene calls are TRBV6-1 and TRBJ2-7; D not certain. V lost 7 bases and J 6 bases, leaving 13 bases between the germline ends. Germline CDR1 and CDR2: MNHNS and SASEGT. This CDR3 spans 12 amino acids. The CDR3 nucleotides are TGTGCCAGCATCCAAAACGGTGGCGAGCAGTACTTC. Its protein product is CASIQNGGEQYF.

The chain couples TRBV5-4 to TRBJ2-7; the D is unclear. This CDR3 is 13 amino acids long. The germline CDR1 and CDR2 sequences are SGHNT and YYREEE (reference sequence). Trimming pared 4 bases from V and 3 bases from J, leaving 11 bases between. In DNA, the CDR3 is TGTGCCAGCAGCGGGCAATCTGACTACGAGCAGTACTTC. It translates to CASSGQSDYEQYF.

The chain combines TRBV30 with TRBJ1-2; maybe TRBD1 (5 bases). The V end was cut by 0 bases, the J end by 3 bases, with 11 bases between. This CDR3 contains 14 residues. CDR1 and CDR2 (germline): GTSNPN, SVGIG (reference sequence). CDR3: CAWSVVREDYGYTF. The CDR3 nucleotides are TGTGCCTGGAGTGTAGTCAGGGAGGACTATGGCTACACCTTC.

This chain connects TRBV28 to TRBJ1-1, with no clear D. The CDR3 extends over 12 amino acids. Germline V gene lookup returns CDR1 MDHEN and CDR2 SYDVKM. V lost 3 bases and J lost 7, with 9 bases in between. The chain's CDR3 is CASSFGWGEAFF. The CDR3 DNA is TGTGCCAGCAGTTTTGGGTGGGGTGAAGCTTTCTTT.

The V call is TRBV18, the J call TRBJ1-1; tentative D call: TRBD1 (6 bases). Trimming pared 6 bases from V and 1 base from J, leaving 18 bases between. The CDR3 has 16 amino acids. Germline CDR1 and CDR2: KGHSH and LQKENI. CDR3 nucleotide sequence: TGTGCCAGCTCCTCACAGGGCCCGCTAGGGAACACTGAAGCTTTCTTT. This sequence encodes CASSSQGPLGNTEAFF.

The CDR3 is CASSSGLLSYEQYF. In DNA form, the CDR3 reads TGTGCCAGCAGCTCCGGGTTGCTCTCCTACGAGCAGTACTTC. The chain employs TRBV7-9 and TRBJ2-5; D is unresolved. The J call is doubtful: the DNA matches TRBJ2-7 better. Germline V lookup: CDR1 SEHNR, CDR2 FQNEAQ (reference sequence). There are 14 residues in the CDR3.

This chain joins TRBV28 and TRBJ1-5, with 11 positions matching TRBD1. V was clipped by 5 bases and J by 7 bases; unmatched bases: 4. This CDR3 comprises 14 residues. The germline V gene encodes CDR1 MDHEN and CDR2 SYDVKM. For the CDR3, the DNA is TGTGCCAGCAGTGGACAGGGGGCAGAACAGCCCCAGCATTTT. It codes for CASSGQGAEQPQHF.

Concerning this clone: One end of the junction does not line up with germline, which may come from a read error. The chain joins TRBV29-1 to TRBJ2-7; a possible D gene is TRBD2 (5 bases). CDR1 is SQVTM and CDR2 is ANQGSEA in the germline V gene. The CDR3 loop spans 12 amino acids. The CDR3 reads CSIEVRVNEQYF. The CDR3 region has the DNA TGCAGCATTGAAGTGCGGGTGAACGAGCAGTACTTC.

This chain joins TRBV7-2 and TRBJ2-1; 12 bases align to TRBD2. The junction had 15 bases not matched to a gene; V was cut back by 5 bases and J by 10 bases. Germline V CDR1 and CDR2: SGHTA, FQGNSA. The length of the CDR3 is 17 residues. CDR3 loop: CASSRPLLAGGPKEQFF. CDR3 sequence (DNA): TGTGCCAGCAGCCGCCCCCTCCTAGCGGGAGGGCCTAAAGAGCAGTTCTTC.

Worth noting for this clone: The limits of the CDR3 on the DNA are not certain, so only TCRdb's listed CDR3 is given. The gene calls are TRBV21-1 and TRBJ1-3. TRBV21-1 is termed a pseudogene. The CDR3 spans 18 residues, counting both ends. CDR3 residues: CASSKWGDGTSSGNTIYF.

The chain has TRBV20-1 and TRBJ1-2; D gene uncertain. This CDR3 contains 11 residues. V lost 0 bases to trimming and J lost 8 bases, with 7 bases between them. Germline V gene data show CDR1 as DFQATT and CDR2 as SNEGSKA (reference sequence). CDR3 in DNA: TGCAGTGCTAGAGAGGGTGGGGGCTACACCTTC. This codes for CSAREGGGYTF.

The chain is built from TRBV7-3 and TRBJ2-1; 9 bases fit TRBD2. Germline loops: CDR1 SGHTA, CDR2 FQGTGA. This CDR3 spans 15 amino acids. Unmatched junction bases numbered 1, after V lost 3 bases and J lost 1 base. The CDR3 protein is CASSFSGSSYNEQFF. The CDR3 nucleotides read TGTGCCAGCAGCTTTAGCGGGAGTTCCTACAATGAGCAGTTCTTC.

CDR3 coding DNA: TGTGCCAACGCGAGCAGGGGGCAGCGGAGTCCCCACGAGCAGTACTTC. It translates to CANASRGQRSPHEQYF. The chain combines TRBV11-3 with TRBJ2-7; 8 bases are a match to TRBD1. With 10 bases clipped from V and 5 bases from J, the junction kept 19 bases outside the gene matches. Germline V gene lookup returns CDR1 SGHNT and CDR2 YENEEA. The CDR3 sequence is 16 residues long.

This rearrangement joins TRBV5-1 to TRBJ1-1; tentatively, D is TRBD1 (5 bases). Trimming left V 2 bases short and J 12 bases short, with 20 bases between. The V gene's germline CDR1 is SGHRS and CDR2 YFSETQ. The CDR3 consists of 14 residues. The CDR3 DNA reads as TGCGCCAGCAGCTTAGAACCGGGACCCCGCGAGACTTTCTTT. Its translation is CASSLEPGPRETFF. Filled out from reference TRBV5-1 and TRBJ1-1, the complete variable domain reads KAGVTQTPRYLIKTRGQQVTLSCSPISGHRSVSWYQQTPGQGLQFLFEYFSETQRNKGNFPGRFSGRQFSNSRSEMNVSTLELGDSALYLCASSLEPGPRETFFGQGTRLTVV.